Each of the 30 T cell receptor beta chains below was sequenced from the same sample in a study of cytomegalovirus exposure and HLA in healthy donors. This PCR relied on a set of 60 Vbeta primers and 13 Jbeta primers. Only in-frame clones appear in the TCRdb table, and some are missing; sequencing was by immunoSEQ multiplex PCR. The sample includes fewer than 200,000 clones, roughly 13% of them seen just once. The material sequenced was PBMCs. These receptors were collected from a man aged 45-65 years in good health and CMV-seropositive.

This clone was seen a few times. The V call is TRBV6-5, the J call TRBJ1-6, with 7 bases that match TRBD1. With 5 bases clipped from V and 13 bases from J, the junction kept 5 bases outside the gene matches. This CDR3 is 12 amino acids long. The germline V gene has CDR1 MNHEY and CDR2 SVGAGI. Written as DNA, the CDR3 is TGTGCCAGCAGTCGACAGGGTGAGCCCCTCCACTTT. Its translation: CASSRQGEPLHF.

The chain employs TRBV10-2 and TRBJ1-4; D possibly corresponds to TRBD1 (6 bases). Deletions cut 0 bases from V and 0 bases from J, with 17 bases between. Germline loops: CDR1 WSHSY, CDR2 SAAADI. This CDR3 region has 19 residues. The CDR3 coding sequence is TGCGCCAGCAGTGAGTCCCTGCCCCTGACAGGAACAACTAATGAAAAACTGTTTTTT. Amino acid sequence: CASSESLPLTGTTNEKLFF.

This clone was counted a few times. The chain recombines TRBV5-1 with TRBJ2-2, with 9 bases matching TRBD2. Germline values: CDR1 SGHRS, CDR2 YFSETQ. The V gene end was trimmed by 4 bases and the J gene end by 7 bases; junction bases not matched to a gene: 8. The CDR3 is made up of 15 amino acids. This CDR3 is CASSGLAGEGGELFF. The CDR3 region has the DNA TGCGCCAGCAGCGGATTAGCGGGGGAAGGCGGGGAGCTGTTTTTT.

This clone appeared a few times. The chain couples TRBV6-1 to TRBJ1-3; D is uncertain. Between the trimmed V and J ends, which lost 4 bases and 0 bases, there was a span of 10 bases. This CDR3 comprises 15 residues. Germline CDR1 MNHNS, CDR2 SASEGT. CDR3 coding DNA: TGTGCCAGCAGTGTAGCCCCGGGCTCTGGAAACACCATATATTTT. Translated, it gives CASSVAPGSGNTIYF.

The chain recombines TRBV11-2 with TRBJ1-2; D might be TRBD1 (6 bases). Trimming took off 6 bases at V and 4 bases at J, with 15 bases between the two ends. The germline gives CDR1 SGHAT, CDR2 FQNNGV. This CDR3 spans 14 amino acids. CDR3 DNA: TGTGCCAGCAGTAGGACAGTTCGATTCTATGGCTACACCTTC. It codes for CASSRTVRFYGYTF.

This rearrangement joins TRBV2 to TRBJ1-2, with D hard to call. V was cut by 3 bases and J by 4 bases, with 15 bases left in between. This CDR3 spans 15 amino acids. Germline V gene lookup returns CDR1 SNHLY and CDR2 FYNNEI. The CDR3 is CASSDPGESSYGYTF. CDR3 bases: TGTGCCAGCAGTGACCCCGGGGAAAGTAGCTATGGCTACACCTTC.

This clone was observed a few times. The V gene is TRBV6-1, the J gene TRBJ2-7; 7 bases map to TRBD1. Per germline, CDR1 MNHNS and CDR2 SASEGT. The CDR3 loop spans 17 amino acids. V lost 2 bases and J lost 5; bases outside the gene matches: 15. The DNA for the CDR3 is TGTGCCAGCAGTGAATTTTGGGGCAGGGGGAATAGGCACGAGCAGTACGTC. Its protein product is CASSEFWGRGNRHEQYV.

This clone is a singleton in its sample. This chain uses TRBV6-5 with TRBJ2-4; D unresolved. The CDR3 consists of 13 residues. Trimming cost V 0 bases and J 9 bases, with 9 bases left between them. Germline V gene lookup returns CDR1 MNHEY and CDR2 SVGAGI. The CDR3 reads CASSYSASGIQYF. The CDR3 bases are TGTGCCAGCAGTTACTCTGCATCGGGCATTCAGTACTTC.

The chain links TRBV6-5 to TRBJ1-2, with 7 bases identical to TRBD1. This CDR3 comprises 13 residues. From germline, CDR1 is MNHEY and CDR2 SVGAGI. V was clipped by 6 bases and J by 3 bases; unmatched bases: 4. CDR3 in amino acids: CASSETGDYGYTF. The DNA of the CDR3 is TGTGCCAGCAGCGAAACAGGGGACTATGGCTACACCTTC.

For this clone: The sample contains more than one DNA sequence encoding this CDR3. This rearrangement joins TRBV18 to TRBJ1-1; a weak D match, TRBD1 (6 bases). V lost 5 bases and J 1 base, leaving 8 bases between the germline ends. CDR1 and CDR2 from the germline V gene are KGHSH and LQKENI. This CDR3 has 13 residues. In DNA, the CDR3 is TGTGCCAGCTCATCGGACAGGAACACTGAAGCTTTCTTT. The encoded protein is CASSSDRNTEAFF.

This chain connects TRBV5-1 to TRBJ1-1, with a tentative D call TRBD1 (6 bases). The CDR3 is 15 amino acids. Trimming took 4 bases from V and 1 from J, leaving 14 bases between them. Per the germline V gene, CDR1 is SGHRS and CDR2 is YFSETQ. CDR3 DNA sequence: TGCGCCAGCAGCCGAGCCTCGACAGGGAACACTGAAGCTTTCTTT. This codes for CASSRASTGNTEAFF.

This clone has just a few counts. V and J are TRBV2 and TRBJ1-1; 10 bases match TRBD1. V gave up 6 bases and J gave up 0 bases; unmatched junction bases: 7. Germline V lookup: CDR1 SNHLY, CDR2 FYNNEI. The CDR3 has 16 residues. The DNA of the CDR3 is TGTGCCAGCAGGGGCCGGACAGGGGGAGTGAACACTGAAGCTTTCTTT. Its translation is CASRGRTGGVNTEAFF.

The genes are TRBV28 and TRBJ1-2; TRBD1 aligns across 7 bases. CDR1 and CDR2 from the germline V gene are MDHEN and SYDVKM. The CDR3 totals 13 residues. With V trimmed by 2 bases and J by 7 bases, 4 bases remained unmatched. CDR3 region: CASSLGQDAGYTF. DNA of the CDR3: TGTGCCAGCAGTTTAGGACAGGATGCTGGCTACACCTTC.

Note on this clone: At the DNA level, this CDR3 is encoded by other sequences in the same sample as well. J is TRBJ2-7 and V is TRBV27; 7 nucleotides line up with TRBD1. Germline V gives CDR1 MNHEY, CDR2 SMNVEV (reference sequence). V dropped 4 bases and J dropped 5; count of bases not matched to a gene: 2. This CDR3 region has 12 residues. CDR3 sequence: CASSSQGHEQYF. DNA for the CDR3: TGTGCCAGCAGTTCACAGGGGCACGAGCAGTACTTC.

This sequence joins TRBV6-6 and TRBJ1-2; possible D gene TRBD1, 5 bases. Trimming left V 5 bases short and J 4 bases short, with 17 bases between. This CDR3 has 15 amino acids. Germline loops: CDR1 MNHNY, CDR2 SVGAGI (reference sequence). The chain's CDR3 is CASSHQGRVSYGYTF. Here the CDR3 DNA reads TGTGCCAGCAGTCACCAGGGCAGGGTTAGCTATGGCTACACCTTC.

This chain links TRBV9 with TRBJ2-5; 11 positions match TRBD1. The CDR3 runs to 16 residues. Germline CDR1 reads SGDLS; CDR2 reads YYNGEE. Trimming removed 4 bases from V and 4 bases from J; junction bases left unmatched: 9. The CDR3 here is CASSPGTGGIGETQYF. In nucleotides, the CDR3 is TGTGCCAGCAGCCCTGGGACAGGGGGGATCGGAGAGACCCAGTACTTC.

V is TRBV6-5 and J is TRBJ2-1; 7 bases line up with TRBD1. The junction had 5 bases not matched to a gene; V was cut back by 4 bases and J by 2 bases. Germline V gene lookup returns CDR1 MNHEY and CDR2 SVGAGI. This CDR3 spans 15 amino acids. This CDR3 reads CASSFRDSTYNEQFF. In nucleotides, the CDR3 is TGTGCCAGCAGTTTCCGGGACAGTACCTACAATGAGCAGTTCTTC.

This clone was seen only a few times. V is TRBV9 and J is TRBJ1-4; 7 bases agree with TRBD1. The ends lost 5 bases at V and 0 bases at J; junction bases unmatched: 4. Germline V CDR1 and CDR2: SGDLS, YYNGEE. This CDR3 spans 15 amino acids. This CDR3 reads CASRTGTATNEKLFF. CDR3 in DNA: TGTGCCAGCAGAACCGGGACAGCAACTAATGAAAAACTGTTTTTT.

This clone was detected a few times. The chain carries TRBV9 and TRBJ1-1, with D unresolved. The V end lost 0 bases, the J end lost 13 bases, and 16 bases lay between the germline ends. Germline V gene lookup returns CDR1 SGDLS and CDR2 YYNGEE. The CDR3 contains 13 residues. This CDR3 reads CASSVGSELHVFF. In DNA, the CDR3 is TGTGCCAGCAGCGTAGGTAGTGAACTCCATGTTTTCTTT.

This clone was counted a few times. This chain connects TRBV10-3 to TRBJ1-2; weak D call: TRBD1 (6 bases). Per the germline V gene, CDR1 is ENHRY and CDR2 is SYGVKD. The CDR3 length is 14 residues. V lost 5 bases and J 4 bases, leaving 14 bases between the germline ends. In DNA, the CDR3 is TGTGCCATCAGTTATCCAGGGGAGCGCTATGGCTACACCTTC. This translates into CAISYPGERYGYTF.

This clone was found a few times. The chain recombines TRBV11-3 with TRBJ2-4; TRBD2 matches 8 bases. The CDR3 runs to 14 residues. Germline trimming cut 1 base from V and 6 bases from J; bases unmatched to any gene: 2. From germline, CDR1 is SGHNT and CDR2 YENEEA. The CDR3 spells CASSLAGGLNIQYF. CDR3 DNA sequence: TGTGCCAGCAGCTTAGCGGGGGGGCTAAACATTCAGTACTTC.

This clone was counted a few times. The chain uses TRBV27 and TRBJ1-6, with D hard to call. Germline CDR1 is MNHEY and CDR2 is SMNVEV (reference sequence). Between the trimmed V and J ends, which lost 4 bases and 0 bases, there was a span of 7 bases. CDR3 length: 15 amino acids. The CDR3 loop reads CASSSQSSYNSPLHF. The CDR3 DNA reads as TGTGCCAGCAGTTCACAGAGCTCCTATAATTCACCCCTCCACTTT.

V and J are TRBV6-5 and TRBJ1-3, with D tentatively TRBD1 (5 bases). The germline V and J ends were trimmed by 7 bases and 1 base, with 14 bases remaining between them. Germline-derived CDR1 and CDR2 are MNHEY and SVGAGI. This CDR3 has 15 residues. CDR3 sequence reads: CASIKGGTSGNTIYF. DNA for the CDR3: TGTGCCAGCATTAAAGGAGGGACGTCTGGAAACACCATATATTTT.

The V gene is TRBV6-1, the J gene TRBJ1-2; 7 nucleotides agree with TRBD1. V dropped 9 bases and J dropped 3; count of bases not matched to a gene: 13. Germline V gene data show CDR1 as MNHNS and CDR2 as SASEGT. The CDR3 runs to 15 residues. The CDR3 region is CASRTGQGVYYGYTF. CDR3 sequence (DNA): TGTGCCAGTAGAACAGGGCAGGGGGTGTACTATGGCTACACCTTC.

The V call is TRBV4-1, the J call TRBJ1-1; D possibly corresponds to TRBD1 (6 bases). The CDR3 has 13 residues. V shed 3 bases and J shed 6 bases, with 11 bases lying between them. CDR1 MGHRA and CDR2 YSYEKL come from the germline V gene. CDR3 nucleotide sequence: TGCGCCAGCAGCCAGAGCAGGGGCGCTGAAGCTTTCTTT. Protein product: CASSQSRGAEAFF.

This clone was counted a few times. The V gene is TRBV5-6, the J gene TRBJ2-5; TRBD1 matches 10 bases. The ends lost 4 bases at V and 0 bases at J; junction bases unmatched: 15. The CDR3 totals 19 residues. Looked up from germline, CDR1 is SGHDT and CDR2 is YYEEEE. The CDR3 nucleotides are TGTGCCAGCAGCCCCTTCGAGGGACAGGGGAGAATAAACCAAGAGACCCAGTACTTC. Translation: CASSPFEGQGRINQETQYF.

The CDR3 sequence is CASSESLPISVVRETQYF. DNA of the CDR3: TGTGCCAGCAGTGAGTCCCTACCCATCTCGGTTGTCCGGGAGACCCAGTACTTC. The rearrangement uses TRBV25-1 and TRBJ2-5; no definite D call. The V and J ends lost 3 bases and 5 bases respectively, with 25 bases between them. Per the germline V gene, CDR1 is MGHDK and CDR2 is SYGVNS. This CDR3 has 18 amino acids.

This clone was detected a few times. This CDR3 is CAWSPGTLEGTQYF. The CDR3 coding sequence is TGTGCCTGGAGCCCCGGGACATTAGAAGGGACCCAGTACTTC. The chain has TRBV30 and TRBJ2-5; tentatively, D is TRBD1 (6 bases). The germline gives CDR1 GTSNPN, CDR2 SVGIG (reference sequence). Trimming took off 3 bases at V and 7 bases at J, with 18 bases between the two ends. The CDR3 is 14 amino acids.

The V call is TRBV4-2, the J call TRBJ2-3, with 12 bases fitting TRBD2. The J segment lost 1 base and the V segment lost 4 bases, leaving 0 bases of the junction unmatched. The CDR3 length is 15 residues. Germline V CDR1 and CDR2: LGHNA, YNFKEQ. This chain's CDR3 is CASSPSGGGTDTQYF. In DNA, the CDR3 is TGTGCCAGCAGCCCTAGCGGGGGGGGCACAGATACGCAGTATTTT.

This clone showed up just a few times. The rearrangement joins TRBV2 to TRBJ1-6; D not resolved. Trimming took 7 bases from V and 7 from J, leaving 17 bases between them. The germline V gene encodes CDR1 SNHLY and CDR2 FYNNEI. CDR3 size: 15 residues. The CDR3 loop reads CASIPGDLRNSPLHF. CDR3 coding DNA: TGTGCCAGCATCCCGGGTGACTTGAGGAATTCACCCCTCCACTTT.